This entry features one T cell receptor (beta chain) sequence. The data were obtained in a study of T cell responses to AZD1222 COVID-19 vaccine. Trimming removed 4 bases from V and 2 bases from J, with 11 bases in between. The CDR3 runs to 13 residues. Germline V lookup: CDR1 SQVTM, CDR2 ANQGSEA. The protocol was immunoSEQ multiplex PCR, while the TCRdb copy is restricted to in-frame clones and leaves out a portion. The sample has 150,000 to 180,000 clones, about nine tenths seen once. The sample here was peripheral blood, taken on day 0 of AZD1222 vaccination. The V call is TRBV29-1, the J call TRBJ2-5; D possibly uses TRBD1 or TRBD2 (5 bases each). The TCR sequence derives from an adult in good health. In DNA, the CDR3 is TGCAGCGTTGCGGGACCGAAACAAGAGACCCAGTACTTC. Translating gives CSVAGPKQETQYF.